This entry features one T cell receptor beta chain sequence. This CDR3 is 13 amino acids long. Germline loops: CDR1 SGHRS, CDR2 YFSETQ. The germline V and J ends were trimmed by 2 bases and 0 bases, with 5 bases remaining between them. The sample comes from a study of blood T cell repertoires in COVID-19. Study details: Sample material is recorded as cDNA or gDNA derived from T cells, B-cell-depleted T cells, or PBMCs.

Authors' processing steps: Researchers report that nucleated cell counts were estimated from reference gene primer amplification. Here immunoSEQ multiplex PCR was the method, and the copy in TCRdb shows in-frame clones only, minus some. That table furnishes V, J and clone size, whereas the DNA furnished D and trimming. Here the sample spans about 82,000 clones, 80% being singletons. V usage is TRBV5-1 and J usage is TRBJ1-1; no definite D call. The sequence was obtained from a woman between 40 and 50 years old with active or convalescent COVID-19. The sequenced sample consisted of peripheral blood. CDR3 nucleotides: TGCGCCAGCAGCTTTCAGGTGAACACTGAAGCTTTCTTT. The encoded protein is CASSFQVNTEAFF.